This T cell receptor beta chain was documented in a study of T cells after yellow fever vaccination. In the study overall: SMART-Seq v4 Ultra Low Input prepared the low-cell-number fractions. The study, taken as a whole, reports: A large majority of primary-vaccination clones showed up again after the booster (about 97% CD4, roughly 91% CD8). FACS-sorted repertoires could harbor abundant contaminating bulk-population clonotypes. The secondary response peaked faster, at day 5 versus 15, but was weaker.

This clonotype came up a few times. Its antigen is unidentified. V dropped 3 bases and J dropped 2 bases, with 12 bases sitting between them. The CDR3 extends over 15 amino acids. TCRdb re-analysed the 5' RACE reads in MiXCR, keeping a single row per CDR3 protein. The data show roughly 120,000 distinct CDR3 sequences, roughly 6.7% seen once. The rearrangement joins TRBV12-3 or TRBV12-4 to TRBJ2-3; D may correspond to TRBD1 or TRBD2 (6 bases each). Sequenced here: CD4+ T cells sorted from PBMCs, sampled 10 to 11 days after the first yellow fever vaccination. This clonotype was obtained from a man aged 18 to 30 who received the YFV17D yellow fever vaccine. CDR3 nucleotide sequence: TGTGCCAGCAGTTTTCTTGGGGGGCCCACAGATACGCAGTATTTT. Protein: CASSFLGGPTDTQYF.